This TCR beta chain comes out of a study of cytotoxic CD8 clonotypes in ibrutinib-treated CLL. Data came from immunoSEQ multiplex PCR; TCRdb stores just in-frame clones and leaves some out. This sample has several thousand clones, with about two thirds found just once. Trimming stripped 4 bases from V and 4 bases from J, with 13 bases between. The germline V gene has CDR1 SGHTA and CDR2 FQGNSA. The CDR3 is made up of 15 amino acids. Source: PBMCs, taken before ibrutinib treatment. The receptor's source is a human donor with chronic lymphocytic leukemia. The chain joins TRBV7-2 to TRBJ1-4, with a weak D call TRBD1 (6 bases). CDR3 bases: TGTGCCAGCAGCTCAGTAACAGGGAATAATGAAAAACTGTTTTTT. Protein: CASSSVTGNNEKLFF.